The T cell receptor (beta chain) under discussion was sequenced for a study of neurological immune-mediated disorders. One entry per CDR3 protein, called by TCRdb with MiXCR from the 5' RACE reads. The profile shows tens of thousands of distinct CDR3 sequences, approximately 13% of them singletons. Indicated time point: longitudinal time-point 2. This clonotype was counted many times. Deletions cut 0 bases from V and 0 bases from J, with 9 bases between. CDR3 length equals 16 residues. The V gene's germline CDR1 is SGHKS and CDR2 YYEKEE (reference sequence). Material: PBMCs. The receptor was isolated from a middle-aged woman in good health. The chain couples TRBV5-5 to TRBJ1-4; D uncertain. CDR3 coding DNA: TGTGCCAGCAGCTTGGAGTATGGCGCAACTAATGAAAAACTGTTTTTT. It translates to CASSLEYGATNEKLFF.